The present entry profiles one T cell receptor (beta chain) with its context. The authors ran a second PCR of roughly 7 to 11 cycles using a sample-barcoded 5' primer and a J-beta primer mix. TCRdb re-analysed the 5' RACE reads in MiXCR, keeping a single row per CDR3 protein. The table lists roughly 1,000,000 distinct CDR3 sequences, about 25% of them singletons. This sample stems from a study of blood T cells in healthy people across ages. The sample also formed part of further work on T cells of mothers and their children.

The receptor's source is a girl aged 2-10 years in good health. The source material was blood.

CDR3 bases: TGTGCCAGCAATTCAGCGGGACAGGGGAATGAAAAACTGTTTTTT. This encodes CASNSAGQGNEKLFF. This chain uses TRBV28 with TRBJ1-4; 10 bases align to TRBD1. Germline loops: CDR1 MDHEN, CDR2 SYDVKM. The length of the CDR3 is 15 residues. The ends lost 7 bases at V and 5 bases at J; junction bases unmatched: 7.